These 10 T cell receptor beta chains were sequenced from one sample in a study of T cell repertoires in cytomegalovirus infection. Each CDR3 protein gets one entry after TCRdb re-called the reads with MiXCR. The table shows around 800,000 distinct CDR3 sequences, with 32% occurring only once. No antigen has been assigned to these receptors. Material: cultured CD8+ T cells from PBMCs, obtained from culture after CMV antigen stimulation. The source is a human donor in good health (CMV status not recorded). Some clones in this sample may be carry-over from other donors' samples.

This clonotype appeared a few times. The gene calls are TRBV2 and TRBJ2-5; TRBD2 matches at 10 bases. Trimming at V came to 8 bases and at J to 0 bases, leaving 6 bases not matched to a gene. This CDR3 is built from 15 residues. The germline CDR1 and CDR2 sequences are SNHLY and FYNNEI. This CDR3 reads CASVELAGYQETQYF. CDR3 nucleotide sequence: TGTGCCAGCGTGGAACTAGCGGGGTACCAAGAGACCCAGTACTTC.

This clonotype was seen a handful of times. The V call is TRBV12-5, the J call TRBJ1-1; TRBD1 is a possible D gene (5 bases). The V end was cut by 1 base, the J end by 6 bases, with 9 bases between. Per the germline V gene, CDR1 is LGHNT and CDR2 is FRNRAP. This CDR3 is built from 13 residues. CDR3 sequence (DNA): TGTGCTAGTGGTTTGGGACAGATCTCTGAAGCTTTCTTT. Protein product: CASGLGQISEAFF.

The chain is built from TRBV7-8 and TRBJ2-5, with TRBD1 matching over 8 bases. With 4 bases clipped from V and 3 bases from J, the junction kept 1 base outside the gene matches. Germline V gene sequence: CDR1 SGHVS, CDR2 FQNEAQ. The CDR3 spans 13 residues. In nucleotides, the CDR3 is TGTGCCAGCAGCTCGGACAGGGAAGAGACCCAGTACTTC. Its translation: CASSSDREETQYF.

This chain connects TRBV12-3 or TRBV12-4 to TRBJ2-2, with D unresolved. The CDR3 contains 15 residues. Trimming shortened V by 7 bases and J by 2 bases, and 14 bases separated the two germline ends. The CDR3 here is CASISLAENTGELFF. The CDR3 DNA sequence: TGTGCCAGCATCTCCCTTGCAGAAAACACCGGGGAGCTGTTTTTT.

This chain connects TRBV12-3 or TRBV12-4 to TRBJ2-3; 11 positions match TRBD2. The CDR3 sequence is 16 residues long. J lost 4 bases, V lost 6 bases, and 9 bases had no gene match. DNA for the CDR3: TGTGCCAGCAGCTTTCTGACTAGCGGGGTCTCAGATACGCAGTATTTT. Protein: CASSFLTSGVSDTQYF.

The rearrangement uses TRBV15 and TRBJ2-2; D not resolved. V was trimmed by 0 bases and J by 4 bases, leaving 6 bases between them. The CDR3 contains 14 residues. Germline V gene data show CDR1 as LNHNV and CDR2 as YYDKDF (reference sequence). Written as DNA, the CDR3 is TGTGCCACCAGCAGAGATAGGGCCACCGGGGAGCTGTTTTTT. It translates to CATSRDRATGELFF.

This clonotype came up many times. This chain uses TRBV12-3 or TRBV12-4 with TRBJ2-5; 10 bases fit TRBD2. V trimming: 2 bases; J trimming: 4 bases; junction bases outside the gene matches: 4. The CDR3 length is 15 residues. This CDR3 is CASSLIASGGETQYF. CDR3 DNA: TGTGCCAGCAGTTTAATCGCTAGCGGGGGAGAGACCCAGTACTTC.

The chain joins TRBV14 to TRBJ2-7, with D possibly called TRBD1 or TRBD2 (5 bases each). Per the germline V gene, CDR1 is SGHDN and CDR2 is FVKESK. V was shortened by 6 bases and J by 6 bases, with 15 bases between the two germline ends. The CDR3 consists of 13 residues. This CDR3 is CASRGESGSEQYV. The CDR3 DNA reads TGTGCCAGCAGAGGGGAGTCGGGGAGCGAGCAGTACGTC.

This sequence joins TRBV6-1 and TRBJ1-6, with D tentatively TRBD1 (5 bases). The V and J ends lost 6 bases and 5 bases respectively, with 20 bases between them. The germline CDR1 and CDR2 sequences are MNHNS and SASEGT. The CDR3 extends over 17 amino acids. As DNA, the CDR3 is TGTGCCAGCAGGACGAACTTCGCCGGGACGAATAATTCACCCCTCCACTTT. Amino acids: CASRTNFAGTNNSPLHF.

This rearrangement joins TRBV6-2 or TRBV6-3 to TRBJ2-7, with TRBD2 as a possible D gene (5 bases). CDR3 length equals 16 residues. Trimming removed 0 bases from V and 0 bases from J, with 12 bases in between. Germline-derived CDR1 and CDR2 are MNHEY and SVGEGT. Here the CDR3 DNA reads TGTGCCAGCAGTTACTCGAGAGTTCGGGGCTCCTACGAGCAGTACGTC. Translation gives CASSYSRVRGSYEQYV.